This TCR beta chain was recovered during a study of CD8 T cells in ankylosing spondylitis. The CDR3 covers 14 residues. Germline-derived CDR1 and CDR2 are MGHRA and YSYEKL. This clonotype appeared once. Relative to the germline gene, one junction end is altered; a read error may explain this. Each TCR beta library was made by quantitative 5'-RACE that incorporated molecular barcodes. TCRdb reanalysed the 5' RACE reads using MiXCR and keeps one entry per CDR3 protein. This sample carries 250,000 to 300,000 distinct CDR3 sequences, 15% to 25% of them seen once, and the ten largest clones take around 7.8%.

The rearrangement links TRBV4-1 to TRBJ2-1; 9 positions match TRBD2. This receptor was taken from a male donor with ankylosing spondylitis or in good health (not recorded which). The sequenced sample consisted of blood, either unsorted or a sorted T cell fraction (not recorded which). This chain's CDR3 is CASKAGGSYSEQFF. Here the CDR3 DNA reads TGCGCCAGCAAAGCGGGAGGCTCCTACAGTGAGCAGTTCTTC.